The 30 T cell receptor beta chains listed next were all sequenced from one sample in a study of T cell repertoires in cytomegalovirus infection. One entry per CDR3 protein, called by TCRdb with MiXCR from the reads. Here the sample spans some 180,000 distinct CDR3 sequences, 17% being singletons. The sequencing sample was made of CD8+ T cells from PBMCs. Source of these receptors: a human donor in good health (CMV status not recorded). Some clones in this sample may be carry-over from other donors' samples.

This sequence joins TRBV7-8 and TRBJ2-7, with TRBD1 matching 9 bases. This CDR3 has 17 residues. Germline V lookup: CDR1 SGHVS, CDR2 FQNEAQ. V lost 5 bases, J lost 2 bases, and 13 bases stayed unmatched. CDR3 sequence: CASSPPPGQGLPYEQYF. The CDR3 nucleotides read TGTGCCAGCAGCCCGCCCCCGGGACAGGGCTTACCCTACGAGCAGTACTTC.

This clonotype was seen more than once but under ten times. V gene TRBV7-9 combines with J gene TRBJ1-1; D gene unclear. V lost 0 bases to trimming and J lost 6 bases, with 5 bases between them. The CDR3 covers 12 residues. Germline assignment: CDR1 SEHNR and CDR2 FQNEAQ (reference sequence). The CDR3 loop reads CASSLAGPEAFF. Here the CDR3 DNA reads TGTGCCAGCAGCTTAGCTGGCCCTGAAGCTTTCTTT.

This clonotype appeared a few times. The V and J genes are TRBV20-1 and TRBJ2-4, with 7 bases aligning to TRBD1. The CDR3 covers 14 residues. CDR1 is DFQATT, CDR2 SNEGSKA, per germline (reference sequence). V was pared by 5 bases and J by 0 bases, with 4 bases of the junction left unmatched. The CDR3 sequence: CSAQGQLAKNIQYF. The CDR3 DNA reads as TGCAGTGCTCAGGGACAGCTAGCCAAAAACATTCAGTACTTC.

Only a few counts were recorded for this clonotype. The chain combines TRBV6-2 or TRBV6-3 with TRBJ1-4; no reliable D call. Trimming stripped 5 bases from V and 8 bases from J, with 18 bases between. CDR3 length: 15 residues. The germline V gene has CDR1 MNHEY and CDR2 SVGEGT. CDR3 coding DNA: TGTGCCAGCAGTCAAACGTTGCTCCGGGAGGAAAAACTGTTTTTT. Translation gives CASSQTLLREEKLFF.

Comments on this clonotype: Its ends do not fully match the called genes, so a read error is possible. The gene calls are TRBV4-3 and TRBJ1-1; D might be TRBD1 (5 bases). CDR3 length: 16 amino acids. CDR1 and CDR2 (germline): LGHNA, YSLEER. The CDR3 sequence: CASSQDGRLGHTEALF. Here the CDR3 DNA reads TGCGCCAGCAGCCAAGACGGGCGTCTGGGGCATACTGAAGCTCTCTTT.

V usage is TRBV6-2 or TRBV6-3 and J usage is TRBJ2-7, with 7 bases lining up with TRBD1. The CDR3 is 16 residues long. CDR1 is MNHEY, CDR2 SVGEGT, per germline. The V gene end was trimmed by 2 bases and the J gene end by 3 bases; junction bases not matched to a gene: 10. The CDR3 loop is CASSYPQFRGSYEQYF. The CDR3 nucleotides read TGTGCCAGCAGTTACCCCCAGTTCAGGGGGAGCTACGAGCAGTACTTC.

The V gene is TRBV4-1, the J gene TRBJ2-7; D is unclear. Trimming shortened V by 3 bases and J by 3 bases, and 9 bases separated the two germline ends. This CDR3 has 13 residues. Germline V gives CDR1 MGHRA, CDR2 YSYEKL. CDR3 amino acids: CASSHPDSYEQYF. In DNA, the CDR3 is TGCGCCAGCAGCCACCCTGATAGCTACGAGCAGTACTTC.

The V call is TRBV29-1, the J call TRBJ1-2; 7 bases align to TRBD1. With 0 bases clipped from V and 8 bases from J, the junction kept 9 bases outside the gene matches. The CDR3 loop spans 14 amino acids. Germline-derived CDR1 and CDR2 are SQVTM and ANQGSEA. CDR3 residues: CSVEEPQGMEGYTF. In DNA form, the CDR3 reads TGCAGCGTTGAAGAACCACAGGGGATGGAAGGCTACACCTTC.

The CDR3 nucleotides read TGTGCCAGCAGTGAATTTATCGAAGGTGTTTCTAATGAAAAACTGTTTTTT. Amino acids: CASSEFIEGVSNEKLFF. The chain is built from TRBV25-1 and TRBJ1-4; no reliable D call. The CDR3 covers 17 residues. The V gene lost 1 base and the J gene lost 3 bases, with 15 bases spanning the gap. Germline V gene sequence: CDR1 MGHDK, CDR2 SYGVNS.

In the case of this clonotype: The junction departs from germline at one end; a sequencing error may be responsible. The chain couples TRBV6-2 or TRBV6-3 to TRBJ2-1, with 7 bases fitting TRBD1. CDR1 is MNHEY and CDR2 is SVGEGT in the germline V gene. The CDR3 extends over 16 amino acids. DNA for the CDR3: TGTGCCCGCAGTACGGACGACAGGGTTGGTAACAATGAGCAGTTCTTC. Translating gives CARSTDDRVGNNEQFF.

This chain links TRBV6-2 or TRBV6-3 with TRBJ2-7; 7 bases are shared with TRBD1. Trimming removed 5 bases from V and 3 bases from J; junction bases left unmatched: 7. Germline V gene sequence: CDR1 MNHEY, CDR2 SVGEGT. This CDR3 comprises 14 residues. The CDR3 protein is CASSGTRDSYEQYF. In DNA form, the CDR3 reads TGTGCCAGCAGTGGAACACGGGACAGCTACGAGCAGTACTTC.

This sequence joins TRBV12-3 or TRBV12-4 and TRBJ1-2, with TRBD1 as a possible D gene (5 bases). V gave up 5 bases and J gave up 7 bases, with 14 bases separating them. The CDR3 loop spans 13 amino acids. CDR3 protein: CASSLGGGAGYTF. DNA of the CDR3: TGTGCCAGCAGTCTCGGGGGTGGGGCTGGCTACACCTTC.

This clonotype has at least ten counts. The genes are TRBV7-2 and TRBJ2-7; 9 nucleotides line up with TRBD2. The CDR3 length is 15 residues. CDR1 is SGHTA and CDR2 is FQGNSA in the germline V gene. V lost 5 bases and J lost 3; bases outside the gene matches: 8. This CDR3 is CASSMRGGLNYEQYF. The CDR3, as DNA: TGTGCCAGCAGCATGCGGGGGGGCCTAAACTACGAGCAGTACTTC.

This clonotype was seen more than once but under ten times. This sequence joins TRBV7-9 and TRBJ2-7; 8 nucleotides agree with TRBD1. The CDR3 is made up of 16 amino acids. CDR1 and CDR2 (germline): SEHNR, FQNEAQ (reference sequence). Unmatched junction bases numbered 9, after V lost 5 bases and J lost 0 bases. The CDR3 coding sequence is TGTGCCAGCAGCCCTCCAGGGGGCGGAAACTCCTACGAGCAGTACTTC. Translated, it gives CASSPPGGGNSYEQYF.

V gene TRBV7-2 combines with J gene TRBJ1-5; D is ambiguous. The germline CDR1 and CDR2 sequences are SGHTA and FQGNSA. The CDR3 has 15 residues. Deletions cut 4 bases from V and 6 bases from J, with 16 bases between. CDR3 region: CASSSSDSSPQPQHF. Here the CDR3 DNA reads TGTGCCAGCAGCTCGTCGGACTCTTCCCCTCAGCCCCAGCATTTT.

The CDR3 here is CASSPLLTSTDTQYF. DNA for the CDR3: TGTGCCAGCAGCCCGCTGCTGACTAGCACAGATACGCAGTATTTT. The V and J genes are TRBV7-1 and TRBJ2-3; D gene unclear. TRBV7-1 is filed as an ORF, its function uncertain. The CDR3 runs to 15 residues. V shed 5 bases and J shed 0 bases, with 12 bases lying between them.

The genes are TRBV6-5 and TRBJ2-7; 9 nucleotides line up with TRBD1. This CDR3 spans 14 amino acids. V lost 2 bases and J lost 3; bases outside the gene matches: 2. CDR1 is MNHEY, CDR2 SVGAGI, per germline. DNA for the CDR3: TGTGCCAGCAGTTACACGGACAGGGGCTACGAGCAGTACTTC. Translated, it gives CASSYTDRGYEQYF.

V usage is TRBV4-1 and J usage is TRBJ1-4; a possible D gene is TRBD1 (5 bases). The CDR3 sequence is 15 residues long. V was pared by 3 bases and J by 3 bases, with 11 bases between. Germline loops: CDR1 MGHRA, CDR2 YSYEKL. CDR3 nucleotides: TGCGCCAGCAGCCAGCTCGGGACTCCTAATGAAAAACTGTTTTTT. This sequence encodes CASSQLGTPNEKLFF.

The J gene is TRBJ2-3, the V gene TRBV7-6, with D perhaps matching TRBD2 (7 bases). Per the germline V gene, CDR1 is SGHVS and CDR2 is FNYEAQ. The length of the CDR3 is 16 residues. The ends were cut back, 0 bases at V and 1 base at J, with 11 bases in the middle. The CDR3 sequence: CASSLAGGLGTDTQYF. The CDR3 nucleotides are TGTGCCAGCAGCTTAGCGGGGGGGCTTGGCACAGATACGCAGTATTTT.

The gene calls are TRBV10-3 and TRBJ2-7; TRBD1 matches at 10 bases. V shed 2 bases, J shed 6 bases, and the junction held 7 bases outside the gene matches. The CDR3 runs to 15 residues. Germline V lookup: CDR1 ENHRY, CDR2 SYGVKD. The CDR3 DNA is TGTGCCATCAGTGAGAGGGACAGGGGAAATGGCGAGCAGTACTTC. It encodes CAISERDRGNGEQYF.

Here the CDR3 DNA reads TGTGCCAGCAGACGGGACTCCTACTCCTACGAGCAGTACTTC. Translation: CASRRDSYSYEQYF. The gene calls are TRBV27 and TRBJ2-7, with a weak D call TRBD2 (6 bases). CDR1 and CDR2 (germline): MNHEY, SMNVEV (reference sequence). Between the trimmed V and J ends, which lost 6 bases and 0 bases, there was a span of 12 bases. CDR3 size: 14 residues.

This clonotype was recorded a few times. This chain connects TRBV6-2 or TRBV6-3 to TRBJ2-4; 10 bases are shared with TRBD1. The length of the CDR3 is 19 residues. The J segment lost 0 bases and the V segment lost 3 bases, leaving 11 bases of the junction unmatched. CDR1 and CDR2 from the germline V gene are MNHEY and SVGEGT. The CDR3 bases are TGTGCCAGCAGTTATGAAATAAGCGGACAGGGGGGAGCCAAAAACATTCAGTACTTC. Translated: CASSYEISGQGGAKNIQYF.

This clonotype has only a few counts. The gene calls are TRBV20-1 and TRBJ2-2; D gene unclear. This CDR3 contains 13 residues. Trimming shortened V by 3 bases and J by 2 bases, and 7 bases separated the two germline ends. From germline, CDR1 is DFQATT and CDR2 SNEGSKA (reference sequence). The DNA for the CDR3 is TGCAGTGCTAGGGCTCCTAACACCGGGGAGCTGTTTTTT. Protein sequence: CSARAPNTGELFF.

This sequence joins TRBV20-1 and TRBJ2-2, with TRBD2 as a possible D gene (5 bases). The CDR3 length is 13 residues. CDR1 DFQATT and CDR2 SNEGSKA come from the germline V gene (reference sequence). V shed 1 base and J shed 6 bases, with 9 bases lying between them. The CDR3 nucleotides are TGCAGTGCTAGAGTGGGAGCTCCCGGGGAGCTGTTTTTT. Translated, it gives CSARVGAPGELFF.

V gene TRBV6-2 or TRBV6-3 combines with J gene TRBJ2-1; 9 positions agree with TRBD1. The CDR3 spans 16 residues. Germline assignment: CDR1 MNHEY and CDR2 SVGEGT. The V segment lost 6 bases and the J segment 6 bases; nucleotides outside the gene matches: 12. The CDR3 DNA is TGTGCCAGCAGCCCGCGGTCCCGGGACAGGGTCAATGAGCAGTTCTTC. Translating gives CASSPRSRDRVNEQFF.

The chain is built from TRBV7-9 and TRBJ2-1, with D maybe TRBD2 (7 bases). Trimming shortened V by 4 bases and J by 6 bases, and 10 bases separated the two germline ends. Germline CDR1 SEHNR, CDR2 FQNEAQ (reference sequence). The CDR3 has 13 amino acids. The CDR3 here is CASSWGGPNEQFF. CDR3 coding DNA: TGTGCCAGCAGCTGGGGGGGGCCCAATGAGCAGTTCTTC.

The gene calls are TRBV27 and TRBJ2-7; TRBD2 aligns across 11 bases. This CDR3 is built from 17 residues. V trimming: 4 bases; J trimming: 0 bases; junction bases outside the gene matches: 8. CDR1 is MNHEY and CDR2 is SMNVEV in the germline V gene (reference sequence). CDR3 in amino acids: CASSSIGTSGSSYEQYF. The CDR3 region has the DNA TGTGCCAGCAGTTCTATTGGGACTAGCGGAAGCTCCTACGAGCAGTACTTC.

This CDR3 reads CASSFRDRGADTQYF. CDR3 nucleotides: TGTGCCAGCAGCTTCCGCGACAGGGGGGCAGATACGCAGTATTTT. The chain carries TRBV7-8 and TRBJ2-3, with 9 bases matching TRBD1. Germline V gene sequence: CDR1 SGHVS, CDR2 FQNEAQ. Trimming at V came to 3 bases and at J to 4 bases, leaving 5 bases not matched to a gene. There are 15 residues in the CDR3.

This clonotype was observed a few times. V gene TRBV7-2 combines with J gene TRBJ2-5; 11 bases match TRBD2. Germline trimming cut 5 bases from V and 4 bases from J; bases unmatched to any gene: 9. This CDR3 has 16 residues. Germline CDR1 reads SGHTA; CDR2 reads FQGNSA. CDR3 bases: TGTGCCAGCAGCCGCGGGGATCTAGCGGGGGGAGAGACCCAGTACTTC. It translates to CASSRGDLAGGETQYF.

This chain connects TRBV29-1 to TRBJ1-2; 7 positions match TRBD1. Trimming at V came to 2 bases and at J to 3 bases, leaving 9 bases not matched to a gene. The CDR3 runs 15 residues. The V gene's germline CDR1 is SQVTM and CDR2 ANQGSEA. The CDR3 DNA reads TGCAGCGTTGAAACCCGTGGTCAGGGGGACTATGGCTACACCTTC. The encoded protein is CSVETRGQGDYGYTF.